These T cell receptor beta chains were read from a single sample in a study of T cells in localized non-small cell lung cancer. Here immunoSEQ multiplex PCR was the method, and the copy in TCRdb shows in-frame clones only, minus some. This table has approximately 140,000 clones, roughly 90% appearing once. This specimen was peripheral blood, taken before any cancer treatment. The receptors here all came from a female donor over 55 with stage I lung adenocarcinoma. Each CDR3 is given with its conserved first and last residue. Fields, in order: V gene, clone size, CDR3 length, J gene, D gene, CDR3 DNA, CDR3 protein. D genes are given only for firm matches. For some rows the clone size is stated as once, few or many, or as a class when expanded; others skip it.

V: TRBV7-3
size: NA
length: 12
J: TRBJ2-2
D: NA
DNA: TGTGCCAGCAGCCCGAACACCGGGGAGCTGTTTTTT
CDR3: CASSPNTGELFF

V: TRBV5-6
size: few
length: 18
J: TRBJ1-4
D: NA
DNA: TGTGCCAGCAGCTTGCAGTCTCGCCAGGGCGCAACTAATGAAAAACTGTTTTTT
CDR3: CASSLQSRQGATNEKLFF

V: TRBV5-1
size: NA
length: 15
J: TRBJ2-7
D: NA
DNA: TGCGCCAGCAGCCCCTCGGGGGGCACGGGCTACGAGCAGTACTTC
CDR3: CASSPSGGTGYEQYF

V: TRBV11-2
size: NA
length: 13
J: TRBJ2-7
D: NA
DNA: TGTGCCAGCAGCCTTACCCCGGCCGGGACGCAGTACTTC
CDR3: CASSLTPAGTQYF

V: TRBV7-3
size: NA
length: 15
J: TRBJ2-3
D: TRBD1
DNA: TGTGCCAGCAGCTCACAGGGGAAGCTCACAGATACGCAGTATTTT
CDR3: CASSSQGKLTDTQYF

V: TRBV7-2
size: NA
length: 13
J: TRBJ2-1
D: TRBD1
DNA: TGTGCCAGCAGGAAATCAGGGGGCCATGAGCAGTTCTTC
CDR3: CASRKSGGHEQFF

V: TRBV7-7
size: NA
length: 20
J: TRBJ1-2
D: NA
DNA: TGTGCCAGCAGCTTAGCCTCGGCTTCGGGGATCAGGGAGTTAAACTATGGCTACACCTTC
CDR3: CASSLASASGIRELNYGYTF

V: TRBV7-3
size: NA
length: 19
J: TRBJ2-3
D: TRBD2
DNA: TGTGCCAGCAGCTTAACTGGGACTAGCGGGAGTATGGTCGCAGATACGCAGTATTTT
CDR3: CASSLTGTSGSMVADTQYF

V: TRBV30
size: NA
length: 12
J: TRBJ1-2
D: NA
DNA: TGTGCCTGGAGCCTGGGCAGCTATGGCTACACCTTC
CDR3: CAWSLGSYGYTF

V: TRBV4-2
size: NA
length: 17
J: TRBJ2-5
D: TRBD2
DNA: TGTGCCAGCAGCCTCGGGGACGGAACTAGCGGGAGAGGGACCCAGTACTTC
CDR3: CASSLGDGTSGRGTQYF

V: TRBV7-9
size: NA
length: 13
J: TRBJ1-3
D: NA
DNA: TGTGCCAGCAGCGGAGGGTCAGGAAACACCATATATTTT
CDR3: CASSGGSGNTIYF

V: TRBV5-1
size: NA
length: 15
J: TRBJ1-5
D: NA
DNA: TGCGCCAGCAGCTTGGAAGGTGGGACTAGACAGCCCCAGCATTTT
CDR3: CASSLEGGTRQPQHF

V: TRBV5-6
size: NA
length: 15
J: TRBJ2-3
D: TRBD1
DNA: TGTGCCAGCAGCCCGGGACAGGTTAACACAGATACGCAGTATTTT
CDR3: CASSPGQVNTDTQYF

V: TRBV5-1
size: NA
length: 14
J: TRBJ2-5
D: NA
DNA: TGCGCCAGCAGCTTAACCCGGGGGTTGGAGACCCAGTACTTC
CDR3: CASSLTRGLETQYF

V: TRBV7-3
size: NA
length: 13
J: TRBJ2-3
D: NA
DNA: TGTGCCAGCAGCTTAAATCGGAAAGATACGCAGTATTTT
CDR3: CASSLNRKDTQYF

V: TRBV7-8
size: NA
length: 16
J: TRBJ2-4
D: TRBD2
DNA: TGTGCCAGCAGCCGTAGACTAGCGGGCGTCGGAAACATTCAGTACTTC
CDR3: CASSRRLAGVGNIQYF

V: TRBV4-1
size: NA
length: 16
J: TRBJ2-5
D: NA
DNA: TGCGCCAGCAGCCAAGAAGGGGCAGGGGCGAGGGAGACCCAGTACTTC
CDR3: CASSQEGAGARETQYF

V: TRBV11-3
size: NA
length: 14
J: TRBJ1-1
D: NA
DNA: TGTGCCAGCAGCTTAGGGCGGCAGAACACTGAAGCTTTCTTT
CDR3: CASSLGRQNTEAFF

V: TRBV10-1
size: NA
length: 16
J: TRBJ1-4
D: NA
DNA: TGCGCCAGCAGTGAGTCGGGGAAGGCGGCTAATGAAAAACTGTTTTTT
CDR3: CASSESGKAANEKLFF

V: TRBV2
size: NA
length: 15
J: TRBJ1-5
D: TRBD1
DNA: TGTGCCAGCAAAAACAGGGGGCTGGGCAATCAGCCCCAGCATTTT
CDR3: CASKNRGLGNQPQHF

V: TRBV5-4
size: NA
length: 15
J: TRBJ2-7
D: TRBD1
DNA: TGTGCCAGCAGCAGAAAGGACAGGGGGCCCTACGAGCAGTACTTC
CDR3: CASSRKDRGPYEQYF

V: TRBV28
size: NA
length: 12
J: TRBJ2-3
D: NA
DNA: TGTGCCAGCAGCCCTCGGGCAGATACGCAGTATTTT
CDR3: CASSPRADTQYF

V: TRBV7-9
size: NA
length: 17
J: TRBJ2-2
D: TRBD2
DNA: TGTGCCAGCAGCCCTAGATTTAGCGGGATGAACACCGGGGAGCTGTTTTTT
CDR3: CASSPRFSGMNTGELFF

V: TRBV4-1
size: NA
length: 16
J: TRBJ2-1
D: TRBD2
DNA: TGCGCCAGCAGCCAAGTCCCTAGCGGGGACTACAATGAGCAGTTCTTC
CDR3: CASSQVPSGDYNEQFF

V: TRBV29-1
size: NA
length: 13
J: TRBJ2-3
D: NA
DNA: TGCAGCCTGGACCCCCCGGGCACAGATACGCAGTATTTT
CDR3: CSLDPPGTDTQYF

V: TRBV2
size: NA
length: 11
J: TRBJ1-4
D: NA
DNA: TGTGCCAGCTCGTCGGGGGAAAAACTGTTTTTT
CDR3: CASSSGEKLFF

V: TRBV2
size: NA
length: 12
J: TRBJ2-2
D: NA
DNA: TGTGCCAGCAGTGGTTTCGGCGGGGAGCTGTTTTTT
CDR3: CASSGFGGELFF

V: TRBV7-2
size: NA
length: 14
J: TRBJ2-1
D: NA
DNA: TGTGCCAGCAATATAGACAGGATCCGGAATGAGCAGTTCTTC
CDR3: CASNIDRIRNEQFF